These 15 T cell receptor beta chains were sequenced from one sample in a study of Graves' ophthalmopathy and Graves' hyperthyroidism. Amplifying from RNA transcripts, the study obtained TCR beta CDR3 regions. The first round was an RT-PCR with HTBI primers, and the second round was a multiplex PCR. One entry per CDR3 protein results from TCRdb running MiXCR on the multiplex PCR reads. The sample contains 400,000 to 500,000 distinct CDR3 sequences, 20% to 25% of which appear only once. The source material was peripheral blood. Receptor source: a woman younger than 30 with stable Graves' hyperthyroidism.

The V gene is TRBV28, the J gene TRBJ2-7; 9 bases line up with TRBD1. V dropped 4 bases and J dropped 5; count of bases not matched to a gene: 6. Per germline, CDR1 MDHEN and CDR2 SYDVKM. This CDR3 region has 14 residues. The DNA for the CDR3 is TGTGCCAGCAGTTCCGACAGGGGGTCCCACGAGCAGTACTTC. Its translation: CASSSDRGSHEQYF.

V is TRBV11-2 and J is TRBJ1-2; no firm D call. The CDR3 sequence is 12 residues long. V was clipped by 1 base and J by 8 bases, with 8 bases between them. The germline V gene has CDR1 SGHAT and CDR2 FQNNGV. The CDR3 spells CASSLVADGYTF. The CDR3 DNA is TGTGCCAGCAGCTTAGTTGCTGACGGCTACACCTTC.

This chain uses TRBV6-1 with TRBJ2-7; 7 bases align to TRBD1. The V gene end was trimmed by 5 bases and the J gene end by 5 bases; junction bases not matched to a gene: 15. The CDR3 is 16 amino acids. Germline assignment: CDR1 MNHNS and CDR2 SASEGT. CDR3 coding DNA: TGTGCCAGCAGTCCCGATCAGACAGGGTTGAGCCACGAGCAGTACTTC. Translated: CASSPDQTGLSHEQYF.

This clonotype has ten or more counts. The V gene is TRBV12-3 or TRBV12-4, the J gene TRBJ2-5, with 9 bases matching TRBD1. CDR3 length equals 15 residues. J gave up 4 bases and V 4 bases, and 7 bases lay outside the gene matches. The CDR3 DNA is TGTGCCAGCAGTTCCCCTGGGGACAGGGTAGAGACCCAGTACTTC. Amino acids: CASSSPGDRVETQYF.

This clonotype has more than one count but fewer than ten. Relative to the germline gene, one junction end is altered; a read error may explain this. The V and J genes are TRBV7-3 and TRBJ2-1; TRBD2 is a possible D gene (6 bases). Germline V gene lookup returns CDR1 SGHTA and CDR2 FQGTGA. CDR3 length: 16 amino acids. The CDR3 loop is CASNLISGFSYNEQFF. CDR3 in DNA: TGTGCCAGCAACTTAATCAGCGGGTTCTCCTACAATGAGCAGTTCTTC. Full variable domain (outside the CDR3, taken from reference TRBV7-3 and TRBJ2-1): GAGVSQTPSNKVTEKGKYVELRCDPISGHTALYWYRQSLGQGPEFLIYFQGTGAADDSGLPNDRFFAVRPEGSVSTLKIQRTERGDSAVYLCASNLISGFSYNEQFFGPGTRLTVL.

This clonotype came up many times. The V call is TRBV6-2 or TRBV6-3, the J call TRBJ2-5; 14 positions match TRBD2. Germline CDR1 MNHEY, CDR2 SVGEGT. The CDR3 is 17 residues long. V lost 1 base and J lost 5; bases outside the gene matches: 6. CDR3: CASSYFGTSGRRETQYF. Written as DNA, the CDR3 is TGTGCCAGCAGTTACTTTGGGACTAGCGGGAGACGCGAGACCCAGTACTTC.

This clonotype was counted at least ten times. The genes are TRBV2 and TRBJ2-5, with TRBD1 matching over 11 bases. Germline V CDR1 and CDR2: SNHLY, FYNNEI. With V trimmed by 5 bases and J by 9 bases, 8 bases remained unmatched. This CDR3 is 14 amino acids long. The CDR3 reads CASSSGTGGGPQYF. CDR3 sequence (DNA): TGTGCCAGCAGTTCCGGGACAGGGGGTGGTCCCCAGTACTTC.

The chain carries TRBV5-1 and TRBJ2-7, with a possible D match to TRBD1 (6 bases). This CDR3 comprises 15 residues. Per germline, CDR1 SGHRS and CDR2 YFSETQ. The germline V and J ends were trimmed by 6 bases and 4 bases, with 20 bases remaining between them. CDR3: CASTTTGQGRYEQYF. CDR3 nucleotide sequence: TGCGCCAGCACAACCACGGGACAAGGGCGATACGAGCAGTACTTC.

This clonotype was observed many times. The chain joins TRBV12-3 or TRBV12-4 to TRBJ2-7; maybe TRBD2 (6 bases). This CDR3 region has 15 residues. Trimming cost V 5 bases and J 2 bases, with 16 bases left between them. For the CDR3, the DNA is TGTGCCAGCAGTCCCCCGGGGCGGAGGGCCTACGAGCAGTACTTC. Amino acids: CASSPPGRRAYEQYF.

This clonotype was detected only a few times. One junction end does not reproduce the germline sequence, and a read error may be involved. The chain employs TRBV28 and TRBJ2-4, with D perhaps matching TRBD1 (6 bases). Germline V gene data show CDR1 as MDHEN and CDR2 as SYDVKM. The CDR3 has 14 residues. CDR3 loop: CASSWGPPGDIKYF. DNA of the CDR3: TGTGCCAGCAGTTGGGGACCCCCAGGGGACATTAAGTACTTC.

The table lists this clonotype with many counts. The V gene is TRBV15, the J gene TRBJ2-5; 10 nucleotides line up with TRBD1. There are 14 residues in the CDR3. J was trimmed by 9 bases and V by 4 bases; bases with no gene match: 8. The germline gives CDR1 LNHNV, CDR2 YYDKDF (reference sequence). The CDR3 DNA follows: TGTGCCACCAGCAACCGGGACAGGGGAAAGGCCCAGTACTTC. Translated: CATSNRDRGKAQYF.

The sample holds a few counts of this clonotype. The rearrangement joins TRBV4-1 to TRBJ2-7; possible D gene TRBD1, 6 bases. Per germline, CDR1 MGHRA and CDR2 YSYEKL. This CDR3 comprises 16 residues. The ends were cut back, 1 base at V and 4 bases at J, with 17 bases in the middle. The CDR3 DNA reads TGCGCCAGCAGCCAAGCATATATGGACAGTCTGTACGAGCAGTACTTC. This translates into CASSQAYMDSLYEQYF.

In its sample, this clonotype was seen many times. The chain has TRBV7-4 and TRBJ2-7, with 11 bases aligning to TRBD1. The CDR3 runs to 15 residues. Germline trimming cut 4 bases from V and 4 bases from J; bases unmatched to any gene: 6. Germline values: CDR1 SGHVT, CDR2 SQSDAQ. This CDR3 is CASSSPWDRGYEQYF. CDR3 nucleotides: TGTGCCAGCAGCTCCCCGTGGGACAGGGGGTACGAGCAGTACTTC.

The sample holds many counts of this clonotype. This sequence joins TRBV6-1 and TRBJ1-1; tentative D call: TRBD1 (5 bases). The CDR3 is 13 amino acids. V lost 8 bases to trimming and J lost 6 bases, with 16 bases between them. Looked up from germline, CDR1 is MNHNS and CDR2 is SASEGT. The CDR3 nucleotides are TGTGCCAGCCTGCGGTGGCAGGGCGCTGAAGCTTTCTTT. Protein: CASLRWQGAEAFF.

The sample holds many counts of this clonotype. The chain combines TRBV20-1 with TRBJ2-7; D uncertain. Between the trimmed V and J ends, which lost 0 bases and 0 bases, there was a span of 18 bases. This CDR3 contains 17 residues. Germline CDR1 and CDR2: DFQATT and SNEGSKA (reference sequence). The CDR3 bases are TGCAGTGCTAGAGACCGATTATCCTTCTTAAGCTCCTACGAGCAGTACTTC. Residues: CSARDRLSFLSSYEQYF.